This TCR beta chain was captured by sequencing in a study of blood T cell repertoires in COVID-19. Turning to the study itself: Sites in the United States, Italy and Spain provided acute and convalescent COVID-19 samples. PBMCs, B-cell-depleted T cells, or T cells were the source of the cDNA or gDNA that made up the material.

Patients at the Seattle site were enrolled during active infection and followed longitudinally. The count of this clone is one. Germline V CDR1 and CDR2: MNHNS, SASEGT. V lost 3 bases and J lost 7, with 16 bases in between. CDR3 length: 16 residues. Produced via immunoSEQ multiplex PCR; TCRdb's table is partial and in-frame only. This sample has about 280,000 clones, with nearly 90% found just once. The chain carries TRBV6-1 and TRBJ1-6; D might be TRBD1 (6 bases). The receptor was derived from a woman aged 30 to 39 with COVID-19, enrolled during active disease. The sequenced material came from peripheral blood. The CDR3 nucleotides read TGTGCCAGCAGTGATCCCCCGGGGGGCGCGAATTCACCCCTCCACTTT. Its protein is CASSDPPGGANSPLHF.